This TCR beta chain was captured by sequencing in a study of blood T cell repertoires in COVID-19. Turning to the study itself: Both acute and convalescent COVID-19 samples were obtained from the United States, Italy and Spain. In each case, the material was cDNA or gDNA derived from T cells, B-cell-depleted T cells, or PBMCs.

Germline CDR1 reads SGDLS; CDR2 reads YYNGEE. Trimming at V came to 5 bases and at J to 2 bases, leaving 10 bases not matched to a gene. This CDR3 is built from 16 residues. Authors' analysis steps: By means of reference gene primer amplification, nucleated cell counts were estimated. Assay used: immunoSEQ multiplex PCR; TCRdb lists only in-frame clones, some missing. D and trimming were read from the DNA, whereas the V and J calls and clone size are those reported in that table. Of around 150,000 clones in the sample, approximately 86% were seen once. The source of this sequence is a woman in her sixties with active or convalescent COVID-19. The J gene is TRBJ1-5, the V gene TRBV9; TRBD1 aligns across 7 bases. The sequenced material came from peripheral blood. In DNA, the CDR3 is TGTGCCAGCAGTCGAACAGGGGAGAGAGGCAATCAGCCCCAGCATTTT. It is translated as CASSRTGERGNQPQHF.